This TCR beta chain was identified during a study of regulatory T cells in long-lasting Graves disease. Study findings and constraints: TCR diversity in persistent Graves' patients was below that of newly diagnosed ones.

Trimming shortened V by 6 bases and J by 0 bases, and 8 bases separated the two germline ends. CDR3 length: 13 residues. Germline CDR1 reads MNHEY; CDR2 reads SMNVEV (reference sequence). Construction of TCR beta libraries relied on iRepertoire HTBI primers and on Arm-PCR targeting CDR3 regions. TCRdb re-called the multiplex PCR reads through MiXCR, storing one row per CDR3 protein. The table has 500,000 to 700,000 distinct CDR3 sequences, roughly 15% seen once. There are many counts of this clonotype. No antigen is known for it. Time point described: newly diagnosed GD, antithyroid drugs for less than 3 months. RNA isolated from PBMCs was used to make the TCR library. This sample was shared with a second study, whose subject was T cells in Graves' hyperthyroidism and ophthalmopathy.

The chain links TRBV27 to TRBJ1-1; D gene unclear. This receptor was identified in a woman aged 25-40 years with Graves disease. Sequencing used peripheral blood mononuclear cells (PBMCs), obtained at new diagnosis, from a patient treated with antithyroid drugs. The CDR3 is CASSQFMNTEAFF. CDR3 sequence (DNA): TGTGCCAGCAGCCAGTTCATGAACACTGAAGCTTTCTTT.